The 15 T cell receptor beta chains below come from one sample, sequenced in a study of shared clonotypes between healthy human individuals. Using immunoSEQ multiplex PCR, the repertoire was profiled, and TCRdb retains in-frame clones only, with some absent. This table holds 2 million to 3 million clones, approximately 93% found once. Sequences were obtained from naive CD4+ T cells from PBMCs. Documented subset: CD45RA+ positively selected. The receptors come from a man aged 18-30 years in good health. Some clones in this sample may be carry-over from other donors' samples.

This clone was counted a few times. CDR3 bases: TGTGCCAGCAGTGGTCGGGGAAGGGGTCAGCCCCAGCATTTT. Translation: CASSGRGRGQPQHF. The chain recombines TRBV6-5 with TRBJ1-5; D might be TRBD1 (5 bases). The CDR3 loop spans 14 amino acids. V lost 5 bases to trimming and J lost 6 bases, with 14 bases between them. Germline CDR1 reads MNHEY; CDR2 reads SVGAGI.

The chain is built from TRBV29-1 and TRBJ1-3; D gene unclear. This CDR3 region has 14 residues. The V gene's germline CDR1 is SQVTM and CDR2 ANQGSEA. Trimming took off 7 bases at V and 0 bases at J, with 13 bases between the two ends. The chain's CDR3 is CSAMEGSSGNTIYF. CDR3 sequence (DNA): TGCAGCGCAATGGAGGGTAGCTCTGGAAACACCATATATTTT.

The rearrangement uses TRBV4-1 and TRBJ1-1; 11 bases match TRBD1. V shed 4 bases and J 3 bases; nucleotides not matched to a gene: 4. The CDR3 spans 15 residues. The V gene's germline CDR1 is MGHRA and CDR2 YSYEKL. The CDR3, as DNA: TGCGCCAGCAGCCGCGGGACAGGGGGATACACTGAAGCTTTCTTT. Translated: CASSRGTGGYTEAFF.

This clone was seen only once. Here the CDR3 DNA reads TGTGCCGCGACAGGGCAGAACACCGGGGAGCTGTTTTTT. It encodes CAATGQNTGELFF. The V and J genes are TRBV15 and TRBJ2-2; 7 positions match TRBD1. There are 13 residues in the CDR3. Per germline, CDR1 LNHNV and CDR2 YYDKDF (reference sequence). Trimming cost V 11 bases and J 1 base; bases outside gene matches: 4.

The genes are TRBV9 and TRBJ1-3; D unclear. V was pared by 0 bases and J by 0 bases, with 10 bases between. Germline V gene sequence: CDR1 SGDLS, CDR2 YYNGEE. This CDR3 comprises 16 residues. This chain's CDR3 is CASSVDSGNSGNTIYF. CDR3 in DNA: TGTGCCAGCAGCGTAGATTCGGGGAACTCTGGAAACACCATATATTTT.

This clone has a single count. This rearrangement joins TRBV7-9 to TRBJ1-5; D uncertain. The CDR3 has 12 amino acids. Germline values: CDR1 SEHNR, CDR2 FQNEAQ (reference sequence). With 3 bases removed from V and 5 bases from J, the gap between germline ends came to 5 bases. As DNA, the CDR3 is TGTGCCAGCAGCTTTACGGATCAGCCCCAGCATTTT. Translating gives CASSFTDQPQHF.

This sequence joins TRBV5-1 and TRBJ2-5; a possible D gene is TRBD1 (6 bases). This CDR3 is built from 15 residues. Germline CDR1 SGHRS, CDR2 YFSETQ. Trimming removed 0 bases at V and 5 bases at J, with 14 bases between. Here the CDR3 DNA reads TGCGCCAGCAGCTTGGCCAACAGGGTGAAGGAGACCCAGTACTTC. Its translation is CASSLANRVKETQYF.

The V gene is TRBV7-2, the J gene TRBJ2-5; D unresolved. The CDR3 sequence is 12 residues long. V was cut by 6 bases and J by 3 bases, with 8 bases left in between. Germline CDR1 SGHTA, CDR2 FQGNSA. The CDR3 region has the DNA TGTGCCAGCAGAAGGACGGAAGAGACCCAGTACTTC. Translating gives CASRRTEETQYF.

The V call is TRBV7-8, the J call TRBJ1-2; no clear D. Germline values: CDR1 SGHVS, CDR2 FQNEAQ. The V end lost 4 bases, the J end lost 9 bases, and 15 bases lay between the germline ends. The CDR3 contains 13 residues. The DNA for the CDR3 is TGTGCCAGCAGCTCCGCTTCCCGTGGAAGCTACACCTTC. Its translation: CASSSASRGSYTF.

The chain combines TRBV7-9 with TRBJ2-5; no reliable D call. This CDR3 is built from 14 residues. The V end was cut by 2 bases, the J end by 4 bases, with 11 bases between. CDR1 and CDR2 (germline): SEHNR, FQNEAQ (reference sequence). CDR3 DNA sequence: TGTGCCAGCAGCTTAAACGAGATCGGAGAGACCCAGTACTTC. Residues: CASSLNEIGETQYF.

The chain couples TRBV9 to TRBJ2-1; TRBD2 matches at 12 bases. Germline lookup yields CDR1 SGDLS and CDR2 YYNGEE. CDR3 length: 15 amino acids. The ends lost 3 bases at V and 2 bases at J; junction bases unmatched: 0. The CDR3 sequence: CASSASGRAYNEQFF. In nucleotides, the CDR3 is TGTGCCAGCAGCGCTAGCGGGAGGGCCTACAATGAGCAGTTCTTC.

CDR3 in DNA: TGTGCCTGGACCCGACCAGGTACGGAGACCCAGTACTTC. Amino acid sequence: CAWTRPGTETQYF. The V and J genes are TRBV30 and TRBJ2-5; D is unclear. Trimming took off 4 bases at V and 5 bases at J, with 14 bases between the two ends. The CDR3 is made up of 13 amino acids. Germline CDR1 and CDR2: GTSNPN and SVGIG (reference sequence). Filled out from reference TRBV30 and TRBJ2-5, the complete variable domain reads SQTIHQWPATLVQPVGSPLSLECTVEGTSNPNLYWYRQAAGRGLQLLFYSVGIGQISSEVPQNLSASRPQDRQFILSSKKLLLSDSGFYLCAWTRPGTETQYFGPGTRLLVL.

In DNA form, the CDR3 reads TGTGCCTGGAGCGCGGACAGCCTTGAAGCTTTCTTT. This gives the protein CAWSADSLEAFF. V gene TRBV30 combines with J gene TRBJ1-1; D may be TRBD1 (6 bases). The CDR3 length is 12 residues. Deletions cut 3 bases from V and 7 bases from J, with 12 bases between. Germline CDR1 is GTSNPN and CDR2 is SVGIG (reference sequence).

CDR3 coding DNA: TGCGCCAGCGGGGTGGGACAGAGCACAGATACGCAGTATTTT. It translates to CASGVGQSTDTQYF. The J gene is TRBJ2-3, the V gene TRBV5-1; 7 positions match TRBD1. With 7 bases clipped from V and 0 bases from J, the junction kept 5 bases outside the gene matches. The CDR3 totals 14 residues. CDR1 SGHRS and CDR2 YFSETQ come from the germline V gene.

DNA for the CDR3: TGCGCCAGCAGCTTGGCTAGCGGGATCCCCAATGAGCAGTTCTTC. Translated: CASSLASGIPNEQFF. The V gene is TRBV5-1, the J gene TRBJ2-1, with 9 bases that match TRBD2. The CDR3 runs to 15 residues. Germline CDR1 and CDR2: SGHRS and YFSETQ. Losses at the gene ends were 0 bases for V and 6 bases for J; bases not matched to a gene: 4.